This TCR beta chain was documented in a study of T cell responses to AZD1222 COVID-19 vaccine. Study in general: Analysis merged second doses at about 4 or about 12 weeks.

Sequenced by immunoSEQ multiplex PCR; TCRdb stores in-frame clones only, minus some. The table shows about 100,000 clones, with about nine tenths occurring only once. Study-wide results and caveats: Baseline serology detected seropositivity in only a handful of AZD1222 recipients.

Deletions cut 1 base from V and 0 bases from J, with 13 bases between. The CDR3 length is 17 residues. Germline CDR1 and CDR2: MGHRA and YSYEKL. Details on this clone: Its antigen is currently unknown.

This chain joins TRBV4-1 and TRBJ2-1, with D perhaps matching TRBD2 (5 bases). The source of this sequence is an adult in good health. The source was peripheral blood, collected on day 0 of AZD1222 vaccination. CDR3 DNA sequence: TGCGCCAGCAGCCAAGTAAGAAGCGGTCCCTCCTACAATGAGCAGTTCTTC. This translates into CASSQVRSGPSYNEQFF.